The clone carrying this TCR beta chain has only one observation. TCRdb fed the RT-PCR reads into MiXCR, producing one record per CDR3 protein. This table has hundreds of thousands of distinct CDR3 sequences, 14% appearing once. The CDR3 loop spans 13 amino acids. V was clipped by 3 bases and J by 2 bases, with 8 bases between them. Germline-derived CDR1 and CDR2 are DFQATT and SNEGSKA (reference sequence). Sample: memory CD4+ T cells from blood. The origin of this receptor is a female donor in good health, serving as a healthy control. The chain uses TRBV20-1 and TRBJ1-3; no definite D call. The CDR3 spells CSARHGAGNTIYF. CDR3 in DNA: TGCAGTGCTAGGCATGGGGCTGGAAACACCATATATTTT.